Shown below are 29 T cell receptor beta chains from a single sample sequenced in a study of T cell changes during pregnancy in multiple sclerosis. The repertoire was sequenced with immunoSEQ multiplex PCR; TCRdb's copy has only in-frame clones and lacks some. The data show 75,000 to 100,000 clones, about nine tenths seen once. The sample was peripheral blood, taken in the second trimester of pregnancy. These receptors came from a female donor in good health, enrolled as a control in a pregnancy study.

This sequence joins TRBV5-4 and TRBJ2-5; D ambiguous. Germline V gene sequence: CDR1 SGHNT, CDR2 YYREEE (reference sequence). Trimming pared 0 bases from V and 0 bases from J, leaving 6 bases between. The CDR3 totals 14 residues. CDR3 DNA sequence: TGTGCCAGCAGCTTGGTGACACACCAAGAGACCCAGTACTTC. Protein product: CASSLVTHQETQYF.

This clone was counted a single time. The V call is TRBV19, the J call TRBJ1-1; 7 bases map to TRBD1. The CDR3 loop spans 15 amino acids. In germline, CDR1 is LNHDA, CDR2 SQIVND (reference sequence). J gave up 1 base and V 4 bases, and 6 bases lay outside the gene matches. The CDR3 here is CASSTWTGQNTEAFF. CDR3 DNA sequence: TGTGCCAGTAGTACGTGGACAGGACAGAACACTGAAGCTTTCTTT.

The DNA of the CDR3 is TGTGCCAGCAGCCCAGGGGGACTTACCACAGATACGCAGTATTTT. This translates into CASSPGGLTTDTQYF. J is TRBJ2-3 and V is TRBV7-9; the D gene is possibly TRBD1 (7 bases). This CDR3 region has 15 residues. Per germline, CDR1 SEHNR and CDR2 FQNEAQ (reference sequence). V was trimmed by 5 bases and J by 2 bases, leaving 14 bases between them.

The chain employs TRBV4-2 and TRBJ2-1; 8 bases are shared with TRBD1. Trimming at V came to 0 bases and at J to 3 bases, leaving 7 bases not matched to a gene. Germline CDR1 is LGHNA and CDR2 is YNFKEQ. CDR3 size: 17 residues. Here the CDR3 DNA reads TGTGCCAGCAGCCAAGAAGCCGACAGGGGACTCTACAATGAGCAGTTCTTC. It is translated as CASSQEADRGLYNEQFF.

The chain couples TRBV28 to TRBJ2-1, with 8 bases lining up with TRBD2. The CDR3 is 15 residues long. V dropped 7 bases and J dropped 1; count of bases not matched to a gene: 6. CDR1 and CDR2 from the germline V gene are MDHEN and SYDVKM. The CDR3 DNA reads as TGTGCCAGCATCTCTAGCGGGTATTCCTACAATGAGCAGTTCTTC. The encoded protein is CASISSGYSYNEQFF.

This clone was seen only once. The chain employs TRBV5-1 and TRBJ1-4; TRBD1 aligns across 8 bases. Germline CDR1 reads SGHRS; CDR2 reads YFSETQ. The trim removed 4 bases at V and 2 bases at J, leaving 1 base unmatched. The CDR3 totals 14 residues. The CDR3 coding sequence is TGCGCCAGCAGCCAGGGGGCGACTAATGAAAAACTGTTTTTT. It yields the protein CASSQGATNEKLFF.

The V and J genes are TRBV6-6 and TRBJ1-1, with TRBD1 matching over 8 bases. Looked up from germline, CDR1 is MNHNY and CDR2 is SVGAGI (reference sequence). This CDR3 is built from 14 residues. With V trimmed by 6 bases and J by 3 bases, 6 bases remained unmatched. The CDR3 bases are TGTGCCAGCAGGACAGGGGAATCTGACACTGAAGCTTTCTTT. This encodes CASRTGESDTEAFF.

The genes are TRBV7-9 and TRBJ2-5, with 7 bases identical to TRBD1. The V gene end was trimmed by 3 bases and the J gene end by 3 bases; junction bases not matched to a gene: 4. Germline V lookup: CDR1 SEHNR, CDR2 FQNEAQ (reference sequence). The CDR3 sequence is 14 residues long. The chain's CDR3 is CASSLVQGEETQYF. CDR3 in DNA: TGTGCCAGCAGCTTGGTGCAGGGGGAAGAGACCCAGTACTTC. Looking up the rest from reference TRBV7-9 and TRBJ2-5 gives the full variable domain: DTGVSQNPRHKITKRGQNVTFRCDPISEHNRLYWYRQTLGQGPEFLTYFQNEAQLEKSRLLSDRFSAERPKGSFSTLEIQRTEQGDSAMYLCASSLVQGEETQYFGPGTRLLVL.

This rearrangement joins TRBV5-6 to TRBJ1-6; D ambiguous. V lost 2 bases and J lost 0, with 9 bases in between. The CDR3 totals 16 residues. Germline CDR1 is SGHDT and CDR2 is YYEEEE. In DNA, the CDR3 is TGTGCCAGCAGCTTCACAGATAGCTCCTATAATTCACCCCTCCACTTT. Protein: CASSFTDSSYNSPLHF.

This clone appeared once. This chain joins TRBV27 and TRBJ2-7; D is ambiguous. The CDR3 totals 15 residues. The V and J ends lost 5 bases and 5 bases respectively, with 19 bases between them. The germline V gene encodes CDR1 MNHEY and CDR2 SMNVEV (reference sequence). The CDR3, as DNA: TGTGCCAGCAGTCCACCAGTCAGGAATCGCGACGAGCAGTACTTC. This codes for CASSPPVRNRDEQYF.

The chain recombines TRBV6-6 with TRBJ1-5; 8 nucleotides agree with TRBD1. This CDR3 contains 14 residues. Germline-derived CDR1 and CDR2 are MNHNY and SVGAGI (reference sequence). V shed 5 bases, J shed 5 bases, and the junction held 5 bases outside the gene matches. The CDR3 spells CASSLQGGYQPQHF. The CDR3, as DNA: TGTGCCAGCAGTCTACAGGGGGGATATCAGCCCCAGCATTTT.

This chain joins TRBV5-1 and TRBJ2-7; D possibly corresponds to TRBD2 (7 bases). The CDR3 contains 15 residues. V was cut by 4 bases and J by 0 bases, with 14 bases left in between. Germline lookup yields CDR1 SGHRS and CDR2 YFSETQ. The CDR3 bases are TGCGCCAGCAGCATGGGGGGGACATCCTCCTACGAGCAGTACTTC. Amino acid sequence: CASSMGGTSSYEQYF.

V gene TRBV5-1 combines with J gene TRBJ1-2; D gene uncertain. This CDR3 is built from 15 residues. Germline V gene lookup returns CDR1 SGHRS and CDR2 YFSETQ. V lost 1 base and J 0 bases, leaving 10 bases between the germline ends. The CDR3 nucleotides read TGCGCCAGCAGCTTGTCAGTCTTCACTAACTATGGCTACACCTTC. Protein product: CASSLSVFTNYGYTF.

This clone showed up just once. The rearrangement joins TRBV5-4 to TRBJ2-1; maybe TRBD2 (6 bases). The CDR3 extends over 13 amino acids. The ends were cut back, 5 bases at V and 8 bases at J, with 14 bases in the middle. CDR1 SGHNT and CDR2 YYREEE come from the germline V gene (reference sequence). The CDR3 nucleotides are TGTGCCAGCAGGAAGCGGGCCCCGGATGAGCAGTTCTTC. Translating it yields CASRKRAPDEQFF.

The chain combines TRBV21-1 with TRBJ1-5; TRBD1, the table's D call, was not compared with the DNA. TRBV21-1 is an annotated pseudogene. This CDR3 is built from 14 residues. CDR3 loop: CASSKDSHNQPQHF. CDR3 nucleotides: TGTGCCAGCAGCAAAGACAGCCACAATCAGCCCCAGCATTTT.

The rearrangement joins TRBV27 to TRBJ2-7; the match to TRBD2 covers 8 bases. Germline CDR1 is MNHEY and CDR2 is SMNVEV (reference sequence). The CDR3 totals 14 residues. Trimming cost V 3 bases and J 2 bases; bases outside gene matches: 3. CDR3 sequence: CASSLSGGPYEQYF. The CDR3 DNA reads as TGTGCCAGCAGTTTGTCGGGAGGGCCCTACGAGCAGTACTTC.

J is TRBJ2-7 and V is TRBV5-1; TRBD1 might be the D (6 bases). CDR3 length: 17 residues. V lost 3 bases, J lost 5 bases, and 24 bases lay in between. CDR1 SGHRS and CDR2 YFSETQ come from the germline V gene. The CDR3 sequence is CASSWNSRTVSFNEQYF. The CDR3 DNA follows: TGCGCCAGCAGCTGGAACTCACGGACAGTGAGTTTCAACGAGCAGTACTTC.

This sequence joins TRBV5-1 and TRBJ2-7; TRBD1 agrees at 9 bases. The germline V gene encodes CDR1 SGHRS and CDR2 YFSETQ. The CDR3 has 18 amino acids. The V gene end was trimmed by 4 bases and the J gene end by 3 bases; junction bases not matched to a gene: 17. The DNA for the CDR3 is TGCGCCAGCAGCACTACCGGGACAGGGATCGGGGAGGGCTACGAGCAGTACTTC. Protein product: CASSTTGTGIGEGYEQYF.

The chain uses TRBV7-8 and TRBJ2-3; possible D gene TRBD2, 6 bases. V lost 3 bases to trimming and J lost 2 bases, with 9 bases between them. The germline gives CDR1 SGHVS, CDR2 FQNEAQ. This CDR3 has 14 amino acids. For the CDR3, the DNA is TGTGCCAGCAGCTTGGCGGGGTACACAGATACGCAGTATTTT. Protein product: CASSLAGYTDTQYF.

J is TRBJ2-6 and V is TRBV27, with D maybe TRBD1 (5 bases). Trimming stripped 6 bases from V and 4 bases from J, with 13 bases between. The CDR3 extends over 15 amino acids. Germline CDR1 and CDR2: MNHEY and SMNVEV (reference sequence). The CDR3 DNA is TGTGCCAGCAGGCCCAGGGCAGCAGGGGCCAACGTCCTGACTTTC. Translated: CASRPRAAGANVLTF.

The genes are TRBV5-1 and TRBJ1-6; 10 nucleotides match TRBD1. This CDR3 has 17 residues. The ends lost 0 bases at V and 7 bases at J; junction bases unmatched: 7. Germline V gene lookup returns CDR1 SGHRS and CDR2 YFSETQ. The CDR3 spells CASSLGQGARRNSPLHF. Written as DNA, the CDR3 is TGCGCCAGCAGCTTGGGACAGGGGGCGCGTAGGAATTCACCCCTCCACTTT.

The V gene is TRBV6-6, the J gene TRBJ2-1; 8 bases map to TRBD2. Germline CDR1 and CDR2: MNHNY and SVGAGI (reference sequence). The CDR3 contains 15 residues. V dropped 7 bases and J dropped 6; count of bases not matched to a gene: 11. The CDR3 DNA sequence: TGTGCCAGCACCGTAGGGCTAGCGGGTTCCAATGAGCAGTTCTTC. Protein: CASTVGLAGSNEQFF.

This rearrangement joins TRBV5-1 to TRBJ2-3; maybe TRBD2 (6 bases). Trimming stripped 3 bases from V and 2 bases from J, with 16 bases between. This CDR3 has 16 residues. CDR1 and CDR2 (germline): SGHRS, YFSETQ. The CDR3: CASSSARAGLTDTQYF. Here the CDR3 DNA reads TGCGCCAGCAGCTCAGCCCGGGCGGGGCTCACAGATACGCAGTATTTT.

V and J are TRBV18 and TRBJ1-1, with TRBD1 as a possible D gene (6 bases). The CDR3 is made up of 15 amino acids. From germline, CDR1 is KGHSH and CDR2 LQKENI. The ends were cut back, 3 bases at V and 8 bases at J, with 19 bases in the middle. Written as DNA, the CDR3 is TGTGCCAGCTCACCTATCAGGGAAGTAGGGGGAGAAGCTTTCTTT. This sequence encodes CASSPIREVGGEAFF.

The chain combines TRBV6-6 with TRBJ2-1; tentative D call: TRBD2 (5 bases). V was shortened by 2 bases and J by 11 bases, with 10 bases between the two germline ends. There are 12 residues in the CDR3. CDR1 is MNHNY and CDR2 is SVGAGI in the germline V gene (reference sequence). The CDR3 reads CASSYIAQQQFF. In nucleotides, the CDR3 is TGTGCCAGCAGTTACATAGCGCAACAGCAGTTCTTC.

The genes are TRBV6-6 and TRBJ2-5; 7 positions agree with TRBD1. The end of the DNA is better explained by TRBJ2-7, so the J call may be wrong. The CDR3 contains 12 residues. Germline V lookup: CDR1 MNHNY, CDR2 SVGAGI (reference sequence). CDR3 loop: CATGTVSYEQYF. Written as DNA, the CDR3 is TGTGCCACCGGGACAGTCTCCTACGAGCAGTACTTC.

The genes are TRBV2 and TRBJ2-1, with TRBD2 matching 8 bases. Per the germline V gene, CDR1 is SNHLY and CDR2 is FYNNEI. The CDR3 runs 16 residues. V shed 2 bases and J 5 bases; nucleotides not matched to a gene: 8. The CDR3 DNA reads as TGTGCCAGCAGTGAATCCAGGCGGGGGGCAGACAATGAGCAGTTCTTC. It encodes CASSESRRGADNEQFF.

This clone was detected only a few times. The chain uses TRBV5-1 and TRBJ2-1; 7 positions agree with TRBD1. Germline V lookup: CDR1 SGHRS, CDR2 YFSETQ. The V and J ends lost 7 bases and 4 bases, in that order; junction bases with no gene match: 17. The CDR3 spans 17 residues. The CDR3 bases are TGCGCCAGCGGCGACAGGGAGCCCGGTCGGAGTTACAATGAGCAGTTCTTC. Its protein product is CASGDREPGRSYNEQFF. The variable domain in full, completed from reference TRBV5-1 and TRBJ2-1, reads KAGVTQTPRYLIKTRGQQVTLSCSPISGHRSVSWYQQTPGQGLQFLFEYFSETQRNKGNFPGRFSGRQFSNSRSEMNVSTLELGDSALYLCASGDREPGRSYNEQFFGPGTRLTVL.

V usage is TRBV5-1 and J usage is TRBJ1-2; 7 bases agree with TRBD1. In germline, CDR1 is SGHRS, CDR2 YFSETQ. The CDR3 is 15 amino acids. V lost 4 bases, J lost 2 bases, and 8 bases stayed unmatched. For the CDR3, the DNA is TGCGCCAGCAGCAGGGGGGACAGTCAAAACTATGGCTACACCTTC. It translates to CASSRGDSQNYGYTF. Combining the CDR3 with reference TRBV5-1 and TRBJ1-2 gives the whole variable domain KAGVTQTPRYLIKTRGQQVTLSCSPISGHRSVSWYQQTPGQGLQFLFEYFSETQRNKGNFPGRFSGRQFSNSRSEMNVSTLELGDSALYLCASSRGDSQNYGYTFGSGTRLTVV.